This T cell receptor (beta chain) was identified in a study of T cell clonotyping in hematopoietic cell transplantation. Findings and limits, study-wide: Few recipient clonotypes overlapped donors; over 95% were de novo at given depth. Graft donor and pretransplant recipient Inverse Simpson Index values predicted broader posttransplant TCR diversity. CD4 and CD8 repertoire contributions could not be separated without sorting. Pathologically expanded recipient clonotypes increased progressively from day 30 to day 180 as diversity fell.

The germline gives CDR1 SGHAT, CDR2 FQNNGV. V gave up 0 bases and J gave up 4 bases; unmatched junction bases: 3. The CDR3 runs 15 residues. As concerns this clone: Its specificity is unknown.

Some clones are missing from TCRdb's copy, which holds only in-frame ones; the method was immunoSEQ multiplex PCR. Counted here are about 10,000 clones, 45% to 55% occurring once; the ten biggest clones make up 10% to 15%. The clonotype comes from a female patient aged 50-60 years who had an allogeneic stem cell transplant from an unrelated donor, so the T cells may come from the graft donor. Some clones in this sample may be carry-over from other donors' samples. V gene TRBV11-2 combines with J gene TRBJ2-7; 10 nucleotides line up with TRBD1. The sequencing here drew on peripheral blood mononuclear cells, taken 100 days after allogeneic stem cell transplant. The CDR3 here is CASSLEGTGVYEQYF. The DNA of the CDR3 is TGTGCCAGCAGCTTAGAGGGGACAGGGGTTTACGAGCAGTACTTC.